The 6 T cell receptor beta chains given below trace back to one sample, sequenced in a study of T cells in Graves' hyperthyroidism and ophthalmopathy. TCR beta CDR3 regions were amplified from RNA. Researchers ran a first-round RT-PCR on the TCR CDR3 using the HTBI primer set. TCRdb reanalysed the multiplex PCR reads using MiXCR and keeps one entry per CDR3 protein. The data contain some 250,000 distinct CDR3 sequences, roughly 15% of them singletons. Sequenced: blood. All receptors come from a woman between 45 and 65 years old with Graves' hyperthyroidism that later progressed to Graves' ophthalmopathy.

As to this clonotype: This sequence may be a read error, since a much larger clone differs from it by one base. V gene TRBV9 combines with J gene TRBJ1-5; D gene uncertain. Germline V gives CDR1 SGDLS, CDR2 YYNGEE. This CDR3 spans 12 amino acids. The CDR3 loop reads CTSSQVGQPQHF. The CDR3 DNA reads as TGTACCAGCAGCCAAGTTGGGCAGCCCCAGCATTTT.

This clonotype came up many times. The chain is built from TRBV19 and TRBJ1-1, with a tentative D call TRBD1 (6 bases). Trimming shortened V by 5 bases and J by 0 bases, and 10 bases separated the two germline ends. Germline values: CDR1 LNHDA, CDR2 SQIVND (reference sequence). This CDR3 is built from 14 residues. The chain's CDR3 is CASSVTGMNTEAFF. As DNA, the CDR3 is TGTGCCAGTAGTGTGACAGGAATGAACACTGAAGCTTTCTTT.

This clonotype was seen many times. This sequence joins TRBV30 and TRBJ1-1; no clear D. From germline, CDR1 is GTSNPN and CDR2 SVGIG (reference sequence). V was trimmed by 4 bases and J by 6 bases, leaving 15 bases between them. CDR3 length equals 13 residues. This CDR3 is CAWKGWAAAEAFF. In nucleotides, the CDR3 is TGTGCCTGGAAGGGTTGGGCGGCTGCTGAAGCTTTCTTT.

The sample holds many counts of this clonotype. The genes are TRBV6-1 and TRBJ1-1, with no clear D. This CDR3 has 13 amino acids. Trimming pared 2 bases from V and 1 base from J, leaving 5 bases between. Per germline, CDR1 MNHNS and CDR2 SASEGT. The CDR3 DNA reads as TGTGCCAGCAGTGAATTCAGGAACACTGAAGCTTTCTTT. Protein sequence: CASSEFRNTEAFF.

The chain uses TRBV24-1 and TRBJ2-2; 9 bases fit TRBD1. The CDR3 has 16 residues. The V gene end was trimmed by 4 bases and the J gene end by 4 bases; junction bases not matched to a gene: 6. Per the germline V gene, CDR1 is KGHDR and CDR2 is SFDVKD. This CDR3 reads CATSDPGTGSTGELFF. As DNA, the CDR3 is TGTGCCACCAGTGACCCCGGGACAGGGAGCACCGGGGAGCTGTTTTTT.

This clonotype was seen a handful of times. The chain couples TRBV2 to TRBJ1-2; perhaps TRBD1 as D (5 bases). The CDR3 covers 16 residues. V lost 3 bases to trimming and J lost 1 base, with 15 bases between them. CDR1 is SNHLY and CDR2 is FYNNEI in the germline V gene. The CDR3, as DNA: TGTGCCAGCAGTGAGATGGGACCGAGGGGTAACTATGGCTACACCTTC. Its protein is CASSEMGPRGNYGYTF.